The 6 T cell receptor beta chains below all came from one sample that was sequenced in a study of response to subunit inactivated influenza vaccine. TCRdb used MiXCR to reprocess the RT-PCR reads, holding one entry per CDR3 protein. The sample consists of some 800,000 distinct CDR3 sequences, around 20% of them appearing once. The sequencing used PBMCs from blood, collected around 5 days after vaccination. The source is a man in his fifties or sixties who received an inactivated influenza vaccine.

The V call is TRBV7-3, the J call TRBJ2-1; 8 bases map to TRBD2. The CDR3 has 19 residues. With 2 bases clipped from V and 9 bases from J, the junction kept 21 bases outside the gene matches. Germline V CDR1 and CDR2: SGHTA, FQGTGA. The CDR3 region is CASSLPRLGSGSIVGEQFF. The CDR3 DNA sequence: TGTGCCAGCAGCTTACCTCGTCTTGGAAGCGGGAGTATTGTCGGTGAGCAGTTCTTC.

This clonotype was seen a few times. The chain links TRBV20-1 to TRBJ2-4, with 7 bases fitting TRBD1. V shed 0 bases, J shed 7 bases, and the junction held 3 bases outside the gene matches. Germline loops: CDR1 DFQATT, CDR2 SNEGSKA (reference sequence). This CDR3 contains 13 residues. The CDR3 reads CSARDTGENIQYF. CDR3 bases: TGCAGTGCTAGAGATACAGGGGAGAACATTCAGTACTTC.

This clonotype was picked up a small number of times. One end of the junction does not line up with germline, which may come from a read error. V usage is TRBV6-1 and J usage is TRBJ1-4; D uncertain. The germline V gene encodes CDR1 MNHNS and CDR2 SASEGT. This CDR3 region has 14 residues. CDR3 loop: CASREGSGLEKLFF. The CDR3 DNA is TGTGCCAGCAGGGAAGGTTCCGGGCTCGAAAAACTGTTTTTT.

J is TRBJ1-1 and V is TRBV28; D remains unclear. CDR3 size: 13 residues. V lost 4 bases, J lost 0 bases, and 6 bases lay in between. CDR1 MDHEN and CDR2 SYDVKM come from the germline V gene. The CDR3 region is CASSWDMNTEAFF. The CDR3 DNA reads TGTGCCAGCAGTTGGGATATGAACACTGAAGCTTTCTTT. The variable domain in full, completed from reference TRBV28 and TRBJ1-1, reads DVKVTQSSRYLVKRTGEKVFLECVQDMDHENMFWYRQDPGLGLRLIYFSYDVKMKEKGDIPEGYSVSREKKERFSLILESASTNQTSMYLCASSWDMNTEAFFGQGTRLTVV.

This clonotype was detected only a few times. The chain is built from TRBV15 and TRBJ2-3; 9 bases fit TRBD2. This CDR3 has 16 amino acids. Germline lookup yields CDR1 LNHNV and CDR2 YYDKDF (reference sequence). The V and J ends lost 4 bases and 4 bases, in that order; junction bases with no gene match: 9. The CDR3 spells CATSKDGAGGSDTQYF. The CDR3 DNA follows: TGTGCCACCAGCAAGGATGGTGCGGGGGGGTCAGATACGCAGTATTTT.

The chain joins TRBV21-1 to TRBJ2-4; TRBD2 is taken as the D call from the table, unchecked against the DNA. TRBV21-1 is marked as a pseudogene. This CDR3 is built from 14 residues. The CDR3 sequence: CASTGGGDKNIQYF. The CDR3, as DNA: TGTGCCAGCACGGGGGGAGGGGACAAAAACATTCAGTACTTC.